This T cell receptor (beta chain) is drawn from a study of blood T cell repertoires in COVID-19 (dated by TCRdb to 2020 to 2021). Looking at the study overall: The collaborator samples originated in the United States, Italy and Spain and spanned the acute and convalescent phases of COVID-19. HLA class I and class II types, where available, came from metadata supplied by the sample provider rather than from assay-based typing. Subjects who had been exposed to COVID-19, were actively infected with it, or had recovered from it provided the deeply sampled blood TCRbeta repertoires that made up the dataset. The repertoires were released in a freely available public database meant as a resource for research on the immune response to SARS-CoV-2. Sample metadata almost always included a de-identified subject ID, COVID-19 status, age in years and sex. The material from the prospective study consisted of cDNA or gDNA derived from T cells, B-cell-depleted T cells, or PBMCs. The samples were drawn from the first 160 participants of the ongoing ImmuneRACE study and from 950 to 1,500 subjects provided by 6 global collaborators.

Summary of the overall study and its limitations: Clinical and demographic metadata were provided uncurated, with the amount varying by source and participant.

Whole blood was collected in K2EDTA tubes by collaborating institutions according to the institutions' own protocols. For TCRbeta analysis, collaborators shipped samples as frozen whole blood, isolated PBMCs, or DNA extracted from either of those sample types. With regard to this clone: Its recognized antigen is unknown. The record has no base qualities; no much larger clone is one base away.

The germline V gene (reference sequence) gives CDR1 as LNHDA and CDR2 as SQIVND. Cut back by 1 base and 8 bases, the V and J ends lie 8 bases apart. Counted from cysteine to phenylalanine, this CDR3 has 12 amino acids. The kept DNA is CDR3 alone, 36 bases in frame from the first base. TCRbeta CDR3 regions were amplified from genomic DNA by means of the immunoSEQ Assay, a bias-controlled multiplex PCR. The authors processed their data as follows. Within the assay, amplification of reference gene primers was used to estimate how many nucleated cells each sample contained. To quantify the absolute abundance of each unique TCRbeta CDR3 rearrangement, sequence reads were collapsed and filtered. For each sample, productive Simpson clonality was calculated as the square root of Simpson's diversity index across productive rearrangements. TCRdb holds this immuneACCESS table with in-frame rearrangements only. Some clones are missing; in checked studies, unresolved V genes explain under half, and the rest has no known cause. That table supplies the V and J calls and clone size; D and trimming were determined from the DNA. The sample table shows approximately 36,000 clones, and 90% are seen once. Less than 30% of the sample belongs to the ten largest clones.

Sequenced input: peripheral blood. The rearranged chain carries TRBV19 and TRBJ1-1, with the D gene not confidently named. The receptor was derived from a man in his fifties or sixties with active or convalescent COVID-19. The nucleotide sequence is given as TGTGCCAGTAGTATAGGACGGAGAGAAGCTTTCTTT. It translates to CASSIGRREAFF.